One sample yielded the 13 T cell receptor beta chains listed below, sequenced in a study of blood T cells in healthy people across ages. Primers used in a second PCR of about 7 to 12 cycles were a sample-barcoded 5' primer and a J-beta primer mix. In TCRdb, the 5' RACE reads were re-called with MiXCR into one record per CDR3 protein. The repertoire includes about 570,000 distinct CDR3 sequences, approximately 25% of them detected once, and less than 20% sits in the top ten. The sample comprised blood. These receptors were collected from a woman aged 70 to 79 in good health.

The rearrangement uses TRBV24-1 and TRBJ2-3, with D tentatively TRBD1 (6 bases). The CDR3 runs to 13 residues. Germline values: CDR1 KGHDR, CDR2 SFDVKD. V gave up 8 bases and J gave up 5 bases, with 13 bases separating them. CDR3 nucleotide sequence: TGTGCCACCAATACACAGGGAGAAGATACGCAGTATTTT. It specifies CATNTQGEDTQYF.

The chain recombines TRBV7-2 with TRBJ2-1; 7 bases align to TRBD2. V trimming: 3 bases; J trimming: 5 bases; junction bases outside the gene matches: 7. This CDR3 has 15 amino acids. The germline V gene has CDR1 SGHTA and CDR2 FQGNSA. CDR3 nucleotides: TGTGCCAGCAGCTTCCGGGACTACCCTAACAATGAGCAGTTCTTC. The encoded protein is CASSFRDYPNNEQFF.

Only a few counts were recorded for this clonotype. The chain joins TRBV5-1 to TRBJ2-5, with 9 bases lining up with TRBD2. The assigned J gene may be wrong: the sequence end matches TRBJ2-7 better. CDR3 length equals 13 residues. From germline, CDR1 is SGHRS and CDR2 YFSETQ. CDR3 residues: CASSVPTSGEQYF. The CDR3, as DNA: TGCGCCAGCAGCGTTCCGACTAGCGGCGAGCAGTACTTC.

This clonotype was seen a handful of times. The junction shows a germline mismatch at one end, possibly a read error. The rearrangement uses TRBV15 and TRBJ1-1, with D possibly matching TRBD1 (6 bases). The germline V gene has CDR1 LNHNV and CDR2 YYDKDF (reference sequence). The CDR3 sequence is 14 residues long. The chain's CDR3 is CAASRGAGAAEAFF. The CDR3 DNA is TGTGCCGCCAGTAGAGGTGCGGGGGCCGCTGAAGCTTTCTTT.

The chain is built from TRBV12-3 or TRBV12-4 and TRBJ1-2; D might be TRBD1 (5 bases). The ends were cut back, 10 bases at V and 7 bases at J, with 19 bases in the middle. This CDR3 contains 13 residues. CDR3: CANRQEGRGGYTF. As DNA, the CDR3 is TGTGCCAACAGGCAGGAGGGGCGCGGTGGCTACACCTTC.

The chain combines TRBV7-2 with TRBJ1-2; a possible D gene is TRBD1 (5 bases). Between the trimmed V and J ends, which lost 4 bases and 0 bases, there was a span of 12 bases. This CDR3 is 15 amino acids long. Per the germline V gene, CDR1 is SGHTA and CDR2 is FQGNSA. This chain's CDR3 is CASSSYPRANYGYTF. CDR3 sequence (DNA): TGTGCCAGCAGCTCATACCCCAGGGCTAACTATGGCTACACCTTC.

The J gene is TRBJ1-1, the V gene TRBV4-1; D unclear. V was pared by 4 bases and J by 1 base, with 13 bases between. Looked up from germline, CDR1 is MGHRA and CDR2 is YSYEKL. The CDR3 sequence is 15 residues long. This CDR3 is CASSRLEIGNTEAFF. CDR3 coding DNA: TGCGCCAGCAGCCGGCTAGAGATTGGGAACACTGAAGCTTTCTTT.

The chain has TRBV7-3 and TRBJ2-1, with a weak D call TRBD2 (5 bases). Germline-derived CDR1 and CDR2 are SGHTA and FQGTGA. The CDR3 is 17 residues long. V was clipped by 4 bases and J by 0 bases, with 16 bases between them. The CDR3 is CASSSASGSLSYNEQFF. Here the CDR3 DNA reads TGTGCCAGCAGCTCCGCTTCGGGGTCCCTCTCCTACAATGAGCAGTTCTTC.

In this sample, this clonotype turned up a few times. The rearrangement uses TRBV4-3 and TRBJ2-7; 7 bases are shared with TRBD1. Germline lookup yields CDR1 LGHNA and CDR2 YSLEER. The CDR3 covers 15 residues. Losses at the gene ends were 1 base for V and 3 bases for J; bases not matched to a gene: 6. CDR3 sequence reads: CASSQGQGPSYEQYF. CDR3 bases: TGCGCCAGCAGCCAAGGACAGGGCCCCAGCTACGAGCAGTACTTC.

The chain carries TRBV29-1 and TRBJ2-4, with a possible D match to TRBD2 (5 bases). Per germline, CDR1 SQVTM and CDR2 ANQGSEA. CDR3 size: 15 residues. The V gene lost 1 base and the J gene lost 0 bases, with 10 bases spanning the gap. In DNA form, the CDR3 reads TGCAGCGTTGAAGCTGGAGGCCTAGCCAAAAACATTCAGTACTTC. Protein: CSVEAGGLAKNIQYF.

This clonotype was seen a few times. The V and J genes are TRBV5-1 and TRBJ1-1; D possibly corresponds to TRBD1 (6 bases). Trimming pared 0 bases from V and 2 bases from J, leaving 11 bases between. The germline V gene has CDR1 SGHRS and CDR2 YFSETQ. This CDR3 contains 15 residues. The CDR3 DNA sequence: TGCGCCAGCAGCTTGGGGGGACACCCTAACACTGAAGCTTTCTTT. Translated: CASSLGGHPNTEAFF.

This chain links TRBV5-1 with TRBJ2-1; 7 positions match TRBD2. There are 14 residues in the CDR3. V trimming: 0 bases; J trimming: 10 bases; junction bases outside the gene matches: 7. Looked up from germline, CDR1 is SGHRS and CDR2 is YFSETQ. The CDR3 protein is CASSLASGFNEQFF. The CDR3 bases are TGCGCCAGCAGCTTGGCTAGCGGATTCAACGAGCAGTTCTTC.

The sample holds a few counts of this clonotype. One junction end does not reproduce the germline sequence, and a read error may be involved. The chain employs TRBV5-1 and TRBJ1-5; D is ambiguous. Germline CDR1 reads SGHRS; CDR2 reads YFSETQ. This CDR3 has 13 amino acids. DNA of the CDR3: TGCGCCGGCAGCGACAAGGGAGGTCAGCCCCAGCATTTT. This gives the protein CAGSDKGGQPQHF.